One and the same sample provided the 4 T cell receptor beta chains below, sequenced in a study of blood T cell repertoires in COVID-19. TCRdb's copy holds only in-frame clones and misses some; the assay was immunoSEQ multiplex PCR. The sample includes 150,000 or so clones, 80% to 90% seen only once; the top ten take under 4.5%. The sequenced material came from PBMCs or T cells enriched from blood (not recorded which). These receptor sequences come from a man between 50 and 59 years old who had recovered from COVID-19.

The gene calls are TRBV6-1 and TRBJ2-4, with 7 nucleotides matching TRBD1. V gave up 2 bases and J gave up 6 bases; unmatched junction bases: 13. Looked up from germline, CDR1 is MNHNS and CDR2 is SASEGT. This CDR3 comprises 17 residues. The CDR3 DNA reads TGTGCCAGCAGTGAAAGGGCGACAGGTAGGGGGCCAAACATTCAGTACTTC. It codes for CASSERATGRGPNIQYF.

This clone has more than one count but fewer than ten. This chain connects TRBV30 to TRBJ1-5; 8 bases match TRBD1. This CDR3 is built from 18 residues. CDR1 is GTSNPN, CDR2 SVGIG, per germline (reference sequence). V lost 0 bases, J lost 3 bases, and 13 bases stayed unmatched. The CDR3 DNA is TGTGCCTGGAGTGTACGGTCGTGGGACAGGACCTCCAATCAGCCCCAGCATTTT. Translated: CAWSVRSWDRTSNQPQHF.

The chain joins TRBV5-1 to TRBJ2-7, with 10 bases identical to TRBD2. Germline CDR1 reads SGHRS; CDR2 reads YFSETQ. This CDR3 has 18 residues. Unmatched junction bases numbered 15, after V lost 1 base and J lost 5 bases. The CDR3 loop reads CASSLFDSPSGSPHEQYF. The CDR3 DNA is TGCGCCAGCAGCTTGTTTGACAGCCCTAGCGGGAGTCCCCACGAGCAGTACTTC.

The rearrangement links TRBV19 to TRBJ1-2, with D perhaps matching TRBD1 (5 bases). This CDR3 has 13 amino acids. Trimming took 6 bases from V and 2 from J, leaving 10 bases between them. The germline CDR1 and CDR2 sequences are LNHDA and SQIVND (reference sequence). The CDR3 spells CASSTQANYGYTF. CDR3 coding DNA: TGTGCCAGTAGCACACAGGCGAACTATGGCTACACCTTC.